This T cell receptor (beta chain) was recorded in a study of blood T cell repertoires in COVID-19. CDR3 length: 14 amino acids. Germline CDR1 SGHNT, CDR2 YENEEA. Trimming shortened V by 4 bases and J by 6 bases, and 16 bases separated the two germline ends. The assay was immunoSEQ multiplex PCR, and TCRdb's table has in-frame clones only and misses some. The data hold tens of thousands of clones, with approximately 83% observed a single time. This chain links TRBV11-3 with TRBJ2-7; TRBD2 is a possible D gene (7 bases). This clonotype originated in a man of 80 years or more with acute or convalescent COVID-19. Source material: peripheral blood. CDR3 loop: CASSYSRGGAEQYF. CDR3 bases: TGTGCCAGCAGCTACTCCAGGGGAGGGGCCGAGCAGTACTTC.